Sequencing of this T cell receptor (beta chain) was carried out in a study of shared clonotypes between healthy human individuals. Study overall: A couple of women and a few men aged 18 to 49 made up the donors. Per-donor plates numbered three CD4 naive, three CD4 memory, two CD8 naive and one CD8 memory.

Sequencing used immunoSEQ multiplex PCR; TCRdb keeps in-frame clones, though not all of them. The sample contains 2.3 million or so clones, approximately 93% of which appear only once. Regarding this clone: Its target is not known.

Findings of the study overall: Generally, naive subsets came out with larger estimated richness than memory subsets. Rarefaction demonstrated incomplete sorted-subset sequencing despite large depth.

This TCR was recovered from a man aged 18-30 years in good health. Some clones in this sample may be carry-over from other donors' samples. The source material was naive CD4+ T cells from PBMCs. Subset: CD45RA+ positively selected.

The CDR3 sequence: CASSPREGSQHF. The CDR3 DNA is TGTGCCAGCAGCCCGAGGGAGGGCAGCCAGCATTTT. The chain recombines TRBV5-6 with TRBJ1-5; D gene ambiguous. The germline V gene encodes CDR1 SGHDT and CDR2 YYEEEE. CDR3 length equals 12 residues. With 4 bases removed from V and 12 bases from J, the gap between germline ends came to 14 bases.